This T cell receptor (beta chain) was captured by sequencing in a study of T cell responses to AZD1222 COVID-19 vaccine (dated by TCRdb to about 2021). Study-wide context: TCR sequencing covered roughly 230 trial participants: some 210 given two doses of AZD1222 and 26 given two doses of MenACWY control vaccine. Enrollment into the trials was organized by age into subgroups of 18-55, 56-69 and 70-plus years, and those subgroups contained approximately 160, 26 and 62 TCR-sequenced participants, respectively.

The CDR3 regions of human TCRbeta chains were analyzed by immunosequencing. On the study's bioinformatics: TCRs in the repertoires were compared against a reference library of SARS-CoV-2-specific TCRs that had been generated with the MIRA antigen-specificity platform. Breadth was defined as the fraction of unique TCRs that were SARS-CoV-2-associated. Depth was defined as the fraction of total T cells that were SARS-CoV-2-associated. Using the MIRA data, each spike-specific TCR was assigned both to the spike region to which the TCR was reactive and to a CD4 or CD8 class. Log10-transformed breadth and depth values were compared by one-way ANOVA with Sidak's multiple comparisons tests. TCRdb retrieved this table from immuneACCESS and kept in-frame rearrangements only. Not all clones are present; in checked studies, unresolved V genes account for under half, and no reason is known for the remainder. That table is the source of V, J and clone size, and D and trimming were worked out from the DNA. This sample comprises roughly 99,000 clones, approximately 90% of them detected only once. Of the sample, roughly 8% is held by the ten largest clones.

This sample's time point label indicates: about 28 days (+/-7) after the second vaccine dose. AZD1222 recipients given second doses at about 4 weeks or at about 12 weeks were pooled, since spike-specific TCR depth and breadth were not found to differ between the two schedules. Samples from vaccinated people were obtained from the UK trials COV001 and COV002, which included a single-blind randomized controlled phase 2/3 trial of AZD1222 (ChAdOx1 nCoV-19) in healthy adults. For TCRbeta chain sequencing, PBMC samples were collected from trial participants at day 0 and at day 28 after the second dose. As regards this clone: The target of this receptor is not known. Base-call qualities are not available, and no considerably larger clone is one nucleotide away.

The full study reports these points: Most participants were white British and females outnumbered males, and the authors suggested that clonal diversity may have been underestimated. Only five or six AZD1222 recipients were SARS-CoV-2 seropositive at baseline, limiting conclusions about previously exposed vaccinees. The 56-69-year group was small, and its depth increase did not reach significance, likely because of low power. Epitopes outside the regions mutated in the B.1.351 and B.1.1.7 variants were reportedly recognized by nearly half of the unique spike-specific TCRs. CD4 TCRs associated with the vaccine covered the entire spike protein, and the dominant responses were in regions 160-218 and 743-854. After two AZD1222 doses, spike-specific TCR breadth and depth were significantly higher than at day 0 and than in MenACWY recipients. No day 14 peak-response samples were available, so repertoires were characterized only after the peak T cell response.

The sequence derives from an adult who received the AZD1222 COVID-19 vaccine. Here the sequenced sample was peripheral blood, taken 28 days after the second AZD1222 dose.

This receptor has the CDR3 CASSSVDLSTNEKLFF. DNA sequence: TGTGCCAGCAGTTCCGTGGACTTATCAACTAATGAAAAACTGTTTTTT. The chain joins TRBV6-6 to TRBJ1-4; there is no confident call for the D gene. V and J are truncated by 4 bases and 0 bases respectively, leaving an intervening sequence of 12 bases. In the germline V gene (reference sequence), CDR1 corresponds to MNHNY and CDR2 to SVGAGI. The CDR3 contains 16 residues, cysteine and phenylalanine counted. Of the read, only the CDR3 DNA is kept; its 48 bases are in frame from base 1.